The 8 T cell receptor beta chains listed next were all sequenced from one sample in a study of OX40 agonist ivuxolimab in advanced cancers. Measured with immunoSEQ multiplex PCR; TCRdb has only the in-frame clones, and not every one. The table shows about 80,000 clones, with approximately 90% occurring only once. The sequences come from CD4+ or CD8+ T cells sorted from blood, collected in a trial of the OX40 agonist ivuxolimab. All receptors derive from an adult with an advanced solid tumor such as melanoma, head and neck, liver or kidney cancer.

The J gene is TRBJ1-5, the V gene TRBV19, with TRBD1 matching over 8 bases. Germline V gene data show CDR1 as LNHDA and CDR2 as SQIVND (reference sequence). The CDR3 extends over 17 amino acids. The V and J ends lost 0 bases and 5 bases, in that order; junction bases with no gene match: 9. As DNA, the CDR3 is TGTGCCAGTAGTATAGACAGGGGGCTTCCCGCCCATCAGCCCCAGCATTTT. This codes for CASSIDRGLPAHQPQHF. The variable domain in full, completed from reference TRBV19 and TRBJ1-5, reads DGGITQSPKYLFRKEGQNVTLSCEQNLNHDAMYWYRQDPGQGLRLIYYSQIVNDFQKGDIAEGYSVSREKKESFPLTVTSAQKNPTAFYLCASSIDRGLPAHQPQHFGDGTRLSIL.

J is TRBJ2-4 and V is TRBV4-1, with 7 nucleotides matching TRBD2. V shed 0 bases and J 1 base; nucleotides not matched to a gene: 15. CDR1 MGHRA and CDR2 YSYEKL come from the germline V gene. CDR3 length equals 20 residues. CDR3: CASSQERGLGGKMAKNIQYF. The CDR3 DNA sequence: TGCGCCAGCAGCCAAGAACGAGGTTTGGGGGGGAAGATGGCCAAAAACATTCAGTACTTC.

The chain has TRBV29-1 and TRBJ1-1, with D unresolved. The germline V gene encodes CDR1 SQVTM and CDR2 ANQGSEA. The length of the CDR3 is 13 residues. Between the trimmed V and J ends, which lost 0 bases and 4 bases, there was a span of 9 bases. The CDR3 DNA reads TGCAGCGTTGAAGACTTGACAAGCACTGAAGCTTTCTTT. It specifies CSVEDLTSTEAFF.

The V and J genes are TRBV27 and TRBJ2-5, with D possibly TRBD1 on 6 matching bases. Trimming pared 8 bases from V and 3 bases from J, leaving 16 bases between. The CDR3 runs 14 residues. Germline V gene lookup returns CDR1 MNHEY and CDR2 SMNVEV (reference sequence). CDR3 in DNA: TGTGCCAGCTCAGTTTTTAGGGGGAAAGAGACCCAGTACTTC. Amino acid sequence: CASSVFRGKETQYF.

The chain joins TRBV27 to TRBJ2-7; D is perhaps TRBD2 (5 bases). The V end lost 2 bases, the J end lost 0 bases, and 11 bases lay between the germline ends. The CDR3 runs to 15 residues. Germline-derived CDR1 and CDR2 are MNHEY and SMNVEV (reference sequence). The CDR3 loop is CASSLLARVSYEQYF. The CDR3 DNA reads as TGTGCCAGCAGTTTACTAGCCCGCGTCTCCTACGAGCAGTACTTC.

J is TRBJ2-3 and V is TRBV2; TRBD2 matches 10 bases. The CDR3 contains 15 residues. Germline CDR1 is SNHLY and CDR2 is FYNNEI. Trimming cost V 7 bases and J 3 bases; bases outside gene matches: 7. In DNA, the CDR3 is TGTGCCAGCAATATAGCGGGGGGCGGGACAGATACGCAGTATTTT. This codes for CASNIAGGGTDTQYF.

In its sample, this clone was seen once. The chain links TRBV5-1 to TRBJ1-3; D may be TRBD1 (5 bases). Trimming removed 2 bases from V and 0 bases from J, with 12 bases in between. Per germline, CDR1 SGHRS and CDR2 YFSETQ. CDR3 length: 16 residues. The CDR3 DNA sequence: TGCGCCAGCAGCTTACCTCTGGACAACTCTGGAAACACCATATATTTT. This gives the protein CASSLPLDNSGNTIYF.

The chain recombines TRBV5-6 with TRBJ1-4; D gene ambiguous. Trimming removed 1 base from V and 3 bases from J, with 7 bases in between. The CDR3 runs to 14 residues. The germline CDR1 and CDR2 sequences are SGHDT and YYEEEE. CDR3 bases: TGTGCCAGCAGCTTGCGGTGGTCTAATGAAAAACTGTTTTTT. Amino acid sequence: CASSLRWSNEKLFF.